The present T cell receptor beta chain was sequenced within a study of T-cell reconstitution after alpha-beta-depleted transplantation in children. Study-wide points: Several hundred graft clones that had expanded were reportedly the source of alpha-beta T cells about two months after transplant. Day-60 TCRbeta diversity that was high in some patients was derived from surviving recipient T cells and thymic progenitors.

A word on this clonotype: Its cognate antigen is unknown.

It was with unique molecular identifiers that the TCRbeta library was prepared. Via MiXCR, TCRdb re-called the PCR reads, giving one row per CDR3 protein. Here the sample spans about 460,000 distinct CDR3 sequences, roughly 11% being singletons. The V and J ends lost 0 bases and 3 bases respectively, with 11 bases between them. This CDR3 has 16 amino acids. The germline V gene encodes CDR1 LGHNA and CDR2 YSLEER. This TCR was recovered from a female patient between 2 and 15 years old who had a stem cell transplant for aplastic anemia, so the T cells may come from the graft donor. The material sequenced was PBMCs, mostly from graft donor cells, taken 180 days after TCRalphabeta/CD19-depleted stem cell transplant. The chain links TRBV4-3 to TRBJ1-4; D unclear. The CDR3 bases are TGCGCCAGCAGCCAAGACGTCCGCAGTGCTAATGAAAAACTGTTTTTT. This gives the protein CASSQDVRSANEKLFF.